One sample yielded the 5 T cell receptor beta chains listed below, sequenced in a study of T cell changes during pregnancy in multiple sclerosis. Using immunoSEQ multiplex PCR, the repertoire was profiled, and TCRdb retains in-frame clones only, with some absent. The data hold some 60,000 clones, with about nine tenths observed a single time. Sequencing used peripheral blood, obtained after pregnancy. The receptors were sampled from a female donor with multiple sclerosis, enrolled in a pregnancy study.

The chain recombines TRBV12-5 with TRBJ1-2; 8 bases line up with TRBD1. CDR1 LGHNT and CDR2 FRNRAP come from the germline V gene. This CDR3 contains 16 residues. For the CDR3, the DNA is TGTGACCCCCCCCTCCGCCAGGGGGCGGGTTCGTATGGCTACACCTTC. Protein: CDPPLRQGAGSYGYTF. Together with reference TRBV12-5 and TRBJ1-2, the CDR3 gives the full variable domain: DARVTQTPRHKVTEMGQEVTMRCQPILGHNTVFWYRQTMMQGLELLAYFRNRAPLDDSGMPKDRFSAEMPDATLATLKIQPSEPRDSAVYFCDPPLRQGAGSYGYTFGSGTRLTVV.

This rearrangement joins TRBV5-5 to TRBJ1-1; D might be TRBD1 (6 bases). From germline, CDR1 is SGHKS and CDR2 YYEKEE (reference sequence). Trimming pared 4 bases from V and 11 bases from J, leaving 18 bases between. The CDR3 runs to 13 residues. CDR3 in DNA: TGTGCCAGCAGCGTTTCACAGGGTCTGGGGGCTTTCTTT. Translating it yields CASSVSQGLGAFF.

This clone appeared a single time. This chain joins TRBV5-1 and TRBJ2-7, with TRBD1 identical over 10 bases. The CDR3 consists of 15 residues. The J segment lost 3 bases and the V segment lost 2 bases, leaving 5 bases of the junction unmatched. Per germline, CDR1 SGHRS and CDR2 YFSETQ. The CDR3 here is CASSFRTGGHYEQYF. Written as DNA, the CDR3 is TGCGCCAGCAGCTTTCGGACAGGGGGACACTACGAGCAGTACTTC.

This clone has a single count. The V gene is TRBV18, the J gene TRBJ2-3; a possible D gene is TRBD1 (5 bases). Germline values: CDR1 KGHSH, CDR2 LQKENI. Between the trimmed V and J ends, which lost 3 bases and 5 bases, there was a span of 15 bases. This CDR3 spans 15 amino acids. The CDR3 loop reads CASSPLGPPLDTQYF. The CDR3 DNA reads TGTGCCAGCTCACCGTTGGGGCCACCCCTAGATACGCAGTATTTT.

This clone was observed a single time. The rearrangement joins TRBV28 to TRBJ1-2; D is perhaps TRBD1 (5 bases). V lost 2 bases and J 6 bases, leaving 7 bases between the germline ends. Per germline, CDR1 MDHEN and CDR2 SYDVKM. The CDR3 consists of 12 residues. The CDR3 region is CASSLPGDGYTF. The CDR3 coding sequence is TGTGCCAGCAGTTTACCGGGGGATGGCTACACCTTC.